Below are 9 T cell receptor beta chains sequenced from a single sample in a study of blood T cell repertoires in COVID-19. TCRdb keeps only in-frame clones here, not all; method: immunoSEQ multiplex PCR. In the table there are approximately 190,000 clones, more than 85% of which are singletons. Sequenced: peripheral blood. The origin of the receptors is a man aged 65 to 79 with active or convalescent COVID-19.

This sequence joins TRBV7-9 and TRBJ2-7, with 9 bases that match TRBD2. In germline, CDR1 is SEHNR, CDR2 FQNEAQ (reference sequence). The CDR3 loop spans 16 amino acids. V shed 4 bases, J shed 3 bases, and the junction held 10 bases outside the gene matches. The CDR3 here is CASSSGAGGLDYEQYF. For the CDR3, the DNA is TGTGCCAGCAGCTCGGGAGCGGGAGGCTTGGACTACGAGCAGTACTTC.

This clone came up once. The J gene is TRBJ2-1, the V gene TRBV6-5, with 12 bases aligning to TRBD2. Trimming removed 5 bases from V and 7 bases from J; junction bases left unmatched: 3. CDR1 is MNHEY and CDR2 is SVGAGI in the germline V gene. This CDR3 has 14 residues. CDR3 protein: CASSLAGGRNEQFF. The DNA of the CDR3 is TGTGCCAGCAGTCTAGCGGGAGGGAGAAATGAGCAGTTCTTC.

This clone appeared once. The genes are TRBV5-1 and TRBJ1-1, with TRBD1 as a possible D gene (5 bases). The germline CDR1 and CDR2 sequences are SGHRS and YFSETQ. Trimming stripped 0 bases from V and 4 bases from J, with 10 bases between. This CDR3 spans 14 amino acids. The CDR3 protein is CASSLARDGTEAFF. The CDR3, as DNA: TGCGCCAGCAGCTTGGCCAGGGATGGCACTGAAGCTTTCTTT.

This chain's CDR3 is CASSSPLLARSYNEQFF. The CDR3 coding sequence is TGTGCCAGCAGCTCCCCCCTCCTAGCACGCTCCTACAATGAGCAGTTCTTC. V is TRBV7-2 and J is TRBJ2-1, with a possible D match to TRBD2 (5 bases). Germline assignment: CDR1 SGHTA and CDR2 FQGNSA. CDR3 size: 17 residues. Trimming took off 4 bases at V and 0 bases at J, with 16 bases between the two ends.

The chain combines TRBV28 with TRBJ1-6; D gene ambiguous. The CDR3 totals 15 residues. Germline lookup yields CDR1 MDHEN and CDR2 SYDVKM. V dropped 5 bases and J dropped 5 bases, with 13 bases sitting between them. The CDR3 coding sequence is TGTGCCAGCAGTCCTCGTGCTGCGGATAATTCACCCCTCCACTTT. Protein sequence: CASSPRAADNSPLHF.

The chain is built from TRBV19 and TRBJ1-5; D not resolved. V was pared by 4 bases and J by 0 bases, with 7 bases between. Looked up from germline, CDR1 is LNHDA and CDR2 is SQIVND (reference sequence). The CDR3 is 14 amino acids. The CDR3 region is CASSRGYSNQPQHF. The DNA of the CDR3 is TGTGCCAGTAGTAGAGGGTATAGCAATCAGCCCCAGCATTTT.

The V and J genes are TRBV7-9 and TRBJ2-5, with 9 positions matching TRBD1. This CDR3 comprises 14 residues. Germline CDR1 and CDR2: SEHNR and FQNEAQ (reference sequence). J gave up 7 bases and V 4 bases, and 7 bases lay outside the gene matches. CDR3: CASSSGQGPGTQYF. The DNA for the CDR3 is TGTGCCAGCAGCTCGGGACAGGGCCCTGGGACCCAGTACTTC. Filled out from reference TRBV7-9 and TRBJ2-5, the complete variable domain reads DTGVSQNPRHKITKRGQNVTFRCDPISEHNRLYWYRQTLGQGPEFLTYFQNEAQLEKSRLLSDRFSAERPKGSFSTLEIQRTEQGDSAMYLCASSSGQGPGTQYFGPGTRLLVL.

This rearrangement joins TRBV4-2 to TRBJ2-2; TRBD2 matches 11 bases. J gave up 7 bases and V 5 bases, and 6 bases lay outside the gene matches. The CDR3 loop spans 15 amino acids. The germline gives CDR1 LGHNA, CDR2 YNFKEQ. CDR3 loop: CASSGIAGGFGELFF. The CDR3 nucleotides are TGTGCCAGCAGCGGGATAGCGGGAGGGTTCGGGGAGCTGTTTTTT.

The genes are TRBV19 and TRBJ1-4, with 7 bases identical to TRBD1. The CDR3 loop spans 13 amino acids. CDR1 and CDR2 from the germline V gene are LNHDA and SQIVND (reference sequence). V dropped 7 bases and J dropped 7; count of bases not matched to a gene: 6. The CDR3 sequence: CASKKGAVEKLFF. The CDR3 DNA is TGTGCCAGTAAGAAGGGGGCGGTTGAAAAACTGTTTTTT.